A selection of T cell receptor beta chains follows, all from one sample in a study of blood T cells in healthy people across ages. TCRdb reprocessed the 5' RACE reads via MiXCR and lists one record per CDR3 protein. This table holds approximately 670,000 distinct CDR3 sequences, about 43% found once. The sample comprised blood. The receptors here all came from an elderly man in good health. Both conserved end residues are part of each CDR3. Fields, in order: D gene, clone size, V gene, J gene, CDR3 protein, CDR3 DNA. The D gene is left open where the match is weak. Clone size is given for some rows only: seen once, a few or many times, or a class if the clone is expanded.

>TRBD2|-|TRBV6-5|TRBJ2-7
CASWPERGSSYEQYF
TGTGCCAGCTGGCCCGAGCGGGGAAGCTCCTACGAGCAGTACTTC
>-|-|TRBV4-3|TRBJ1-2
CASSLGAGFNYGYTF
TGCGCCAGCAGCTTAGGGGCAGGCTTTAACTATGGCTACACCTTC
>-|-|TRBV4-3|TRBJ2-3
CASSQRGVSCTDTQYF
TGCGCCAGCAGCCAGCGCGGCGTTTCTTGCACAGATACGCAGTATTTT
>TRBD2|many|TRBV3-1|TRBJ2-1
CASSRRGETNEQFF
TGTGCCAGCAGCCGCCGGGGGGAGACGAATGAGCAGTTCTTC
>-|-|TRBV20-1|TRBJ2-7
CSARDGGGRVASGEQYF
TGCAGTGCTAGAGATGGGGGCGGGAGAGTAGCTTCGGGAGAGCAGTACTTC
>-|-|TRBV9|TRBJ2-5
CASSVGQWEAQYF
TGTGCCAGCAGCGTAGGGCAGTGGGAGGCCCAGTACTTC
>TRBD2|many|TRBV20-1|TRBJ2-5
CSALRGGGETQYF
TGCAGTGCGCTACGGGGGGGCGGTGAGACCCAGTACTTC
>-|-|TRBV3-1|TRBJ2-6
CASSQISGANVLTF
TGTGCCAGCAGCCAAATCTCTGGGGCCAACGTCCTGACTTTC
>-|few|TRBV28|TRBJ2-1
CAGDRGSRSYNEQFF
TGTGCCGGGGATCGGGGCAGTAGGTCCTACAATGAGCAGTTCTTC
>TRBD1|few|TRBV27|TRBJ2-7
CASSDRGPTYEQYF
TGTGCCAGCAGTGACAGGGGTCCGACCTACGAGCAGTACTTC
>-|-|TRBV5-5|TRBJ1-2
CASSDRRGANYGYTF
TGTGCCAGCAGCGACAGGAGGGGAGCTAACTATGGCTACACCTTC
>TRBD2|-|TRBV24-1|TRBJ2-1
CATSEPTSGSSYNEQFF
TGTGCCACCAGTGAACCGACTAGCGGGAGCTCCTACAATGAGCAGTTCTTC
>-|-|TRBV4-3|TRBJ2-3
CASSNFGGDRDTQYF
TGCGCCAGCAGCAACTTCGGAGGGGACAGAGATACGCAGTATTTT
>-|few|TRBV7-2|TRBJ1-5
CASSLRAGGNQPQHF
TGTGCCAGCAGCTTAAGGGCAGGCGGCAATCAGCCCCAGCATTTT
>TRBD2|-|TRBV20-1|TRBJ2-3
CIASVAGGPGDTQYF
TGCATTGCTAGTGTAGCGGGAGGGCCGGGAGATACGCAGTATTTT
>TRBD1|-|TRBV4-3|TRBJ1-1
CASSPSLAGGAGAEAFF
TGCGCCAGCAGCCCCTCCCTGGCAGGGGGCGCTGGAGCTGAAGCTTTCTTT
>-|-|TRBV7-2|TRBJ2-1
CASSPGAGSDNEQFF
TGTGCCAGCAGCCCCGGGGCAGGGTCCGACAATGAGCAGTTCTTC
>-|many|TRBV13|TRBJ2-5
CASSLEAGLETQYF
TGTGCCAGCAGCTTAGAGGCGGGGTTGGAGACCCAGTACTTC
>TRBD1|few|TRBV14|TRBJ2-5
CASSLHRGPEETQYF
TGTGCCAGCAGCCTTCACAGGGGGCCGGAAGAGACCCAGTACTTC
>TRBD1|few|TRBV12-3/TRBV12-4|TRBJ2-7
CASRQTGTGGVEQYF
TGTGCCAGCAGACAAACCGGGACAGGGGGAGTCGAGCAGTACTTC